This T cell receptor (beta chain) was identified in a study of blood T cell repertoires in COVID-19. At the level of the study: Acute and convalescent COVID-19 specimens originated in the United States, Italy and Spain.

Germline CDR1 is SGHAT and CDR2 is FQNNGV. The CDR3 has 19 amino acids. V lost 5 bases to trimming and J lost 0 bases; unmatched junction nucleotides: 12. Repertoires were generated with immunoSEQ multiplex PCR, while TCRdb's copy carries only in-frame clones and drops some. The sample contains approximately 400,000 clones, about 87% of which appear only once. This chain uses TRBV11-2 with TRBJ2-1; 11 nucleotides agree with TRBD2. This TCR was sampled from a man between 25 and 39 years old who had recovered from COVID-19. Sequencing was done on a sample of PBMCs or T cells enriched from blood (not recorded which). The CDR3 coding sequence is TGTGCCAGCAGCCCCCCCCCGGGACTAGCGGTTAGCTCCTACAATGAGCAGTTCTTC. It translates to CASSPPPGLAVSSYNEQFF.